The present entry profiles one TCR beta chain with its context. This sample stems from a study of T-cell memory formation after mild COVID-19. For the study at large: TCR clusters were mostly donor specific.

From the 5' RACE reads, TCRdb called clonotypes with MiXCR, one entry per CDR3 protein. The sample yields about 270,000 distinct CDR3 sequences, around 17% seen once. Sample: PBMCs or a T cell subset sorted from them (not recorded which). The clonotype originates from a man younger than 35 who had mild COVID-19 (a few samples of this study predate the infection). Cell type and time point are not known.

As DNA, the CDR3 is TGTGCCAGCAGCGGGACAGGAGTCGGAGCTTTCTTT. Translated: CASSGTGVGAFF. This chain connects TRBV7-9 to TRBJ1-1, with 8 bases aligning to TRBD1. CDR3 length: 12 residues. V shed 5 bases, J shed 10 bases, and the junction held 6 bases outside the gene matches. Germline V lookup: CDR1 SEHNR, CDR2 FQNEAQ (reference sequence).